The next 19 T cell receptor beta chains were all read from a single sample in a study of cytomegalovirus exposure and HLA in healthy donors. The PCR ran on 60 Vbeta and 13 Jbeta primers. The repertoire was sequenced with immunoSEQ multiplex PCR; TCRdb's copy has only in-frame clones and lacks some. Of about 200,000 clones listed, roughly three quarters were seen once; the top ten hold around 0.42%. Sequenced material: PBMCs. The receptors derive from a male donor in good health and CMV-seropositive.

The rearrangement links TRBV9 to TRBJ1-2, with 9 positions matching TRBD1. There are 15 residues in the CDR3. Germline V gene lookup returns CDR1 SGDLS and CDR2 YYNGEE. With 0 bases clipped from V and 5 bases from J, the junction kept 5 bases outside the gene matches. The CDR3 nucleotides read TGTGCCAGCAGCGTAGAGGGACAGGGACTATATGGCTACACCTTC. Protein: CASSVEGQGLYGYTF. Together with reference TRBV9 and TRBJ1-2, the CDR3 gives the full variable domain: DSGVTQTPKHLITATGQRVTLRCSPRSGDLSVYWYQQSLDQGLQFLIQYYNGEERAKGNILERFSAQQFPDLHSELNLSSLELGDSALYFCASSVEGQGLYGYTFGSGTRLTVV.

The genes are TRBV27 and TRBJ2-4; 9 bases are a match to TRBD1. CDR3 length: 14 amino acids. The germline CDR1 and CDR2 sequences are MNHEY and SMNVEV (reference sequence). Trimming cost V 8 bases and J 3 bases; bases outside gene matches: 5. The chain's CDR3 is CASRGTGNKNIQYF. CDR3 sequence (DNA): TGTGCCAGCCGAGGGACAGGGAACAAAAACATTCAGTACTTC.

The chain links TRBV7-3 to TRBJ2-1; the match to TRBD2 covers 7 bases. V shed 3 bases, J shed 2 bases, and the junction held 4 bases outside the gene matches. The CDR3 spans 15 residues. The germline gives CDR1 SGHTA, CDR2 FQGTGA. The CDR3 here is CASSFDGRTYNEQFF. In nucleotides, the CDR3 is TGTGCCAGCAGCTTCGACGGGAGGACCTACAATGAGCAGTTCTTC.

This clone was detected only once. The V and J genes are TRBV6-5 and TRBJ1-1; 12 positions agree with TRBD1. The CDR3 runs to 15 residues. Per germline, CDR1 MNHEY and CDR2 SVGAGI. With 8 bases clipped from V and 7 bases from J, the junction kept 11 bases outside the gene matches. CDR3 sequence: CASGGGGQGAGEAFF. In DNA form, the CDR3 reads TGTGCCAGCGGAGGTGGGGGACAGGGGGCCGGTGAAGCTTTCTTT.

V and J are TRBV5-4 and TRBJ1-3; no clear D. The germline gives CDR1 SGHNT, CDR2 YYREEE (reference sequence). The germline V and J ends were trimmed by 6 bases and 2 bases, with 12 bases remaining between them. The CDR3 consists of 14 residues. CDR3 DNA: TGTGCCAGCAAAAGAGTTGAGACTGGAAACACCATATATTTT. Translation gives CASKRVETGNTIYF.

The J gene is TRBJ2-3, the V gene TRBV5-1; TRBD2 agrees at 9 bases. The germline CDR1 and CDR2 sequences are SGHRS and YFSETQ. The junction had 6 bases not matched to a gene; V was cut back by 5 bases and J by 5 bases. This CDR3 is 14 amino acids long. CDR3 sequence reads: CASRRAGGVDTQYF. CDR3 DNA sequence: TGCGCCAGCAGGCGAGCGGGAGGAGTAGATACGCAGTATTTT.

This chain uses TRBV5-6 with TRBJ1-5; unclear D gene. This CDR3 is 15 amino acids long. In germline, CDR1 is SGHDT, CDR2 YYEEEE. V was cut by 0 bases and J by 4 bases, with 11 bases left in between. For the CDR3, the DNA is TGTGCCAGCAGCTTGGGGTTCCATAGTAATCAGCCCCAGCATTTT. Translation: CASSLGFHSNQPQHF.

This chain links TRBV11-2 with TRBJ1-6; 9 positions agree with TRBD1. Trimming cost V 5 bases and J 8 bases; bases outside gene matches: 7. The CDR3 covers 15 residues. Germline-derived CDR1 and CDR2 are SGHAT and FQNNGV. The CDR3 DNA sequence: TGTGCCAGCAGCCCCGCGGGACAGGGCTATTCACCCCTCCACTTT. Translation gives CASSPAGQGYSPLHF.

Details on this clone: This CDR3 is also generated by other DNA sequences in the sample. The rearrangement uses TRBV6-6 and TRBJ1-1, with 10 bases aligning to TRBD1. The CDR3 extends over 14 amino acids. Germline V lookup: CDR1 MNHNY, CDR2 SVGAGI (reference sequence). After removal of 6 bases from V and 4 bases from J, the junction contained 5 bases not matched to a gene. CDR3 bases: TGTGCCAGCAGCCGACAGGGGGCTGTCACTGAAGCTTTCTTT. Translating gives CASSRQGAVTEAFF.

The genes are TRBV7-9 and TRBJ1-1; D is uncertain. Trimming shortened V by 1 base and J by 0 bases, and 9 bases separated the two germline ends. This CDR3 comprises 15 residues. Germline V gene lookup returns CDR1 SEHNR and CDR2 FQNEAQ (reference sequence). This CDR3 is CASSLERYLNTEAFF. The CDR3 region has the DNA TGTGCCAGCAGCTTAGAGAGATACCTGAACACTGAAGCTTTCTTT. The full variable domain, its missing parts supplied by reference TRBV7-9 and TRBJ1-1, is DTGVSQNPRHKITKRGQNVTFRCDPISEHNRLYWYRQTLGQGPEFLTYFQNEAQLEKSRLLSDRFSAERPKGSFSTLEIQRTEQGDSAMYLCASSLERYLNTEAFFGQGTRLTVV.

Regarding this clone: The sample holds other DNA sequences that translate to the same CDR3. The V gene is TRBV18, the J gene TRBJ1-1; TRBD1 is a possible D gene (5 bases). Per the germline V gene, CDR1 is KGHSH and CDR2 is LQKENI. With 2 bases removed from V and 5 bases from J, the gap between germline ends came to 9 bases. The CDR3 covers 13 residues. CDR3 sequence: CASSPAGRTEAFF. The CDR3 region has the DNA TGTGCCAGCTCACCAGCAGGGCGGACTGAAGCTTTCTTT.

This chain connects TRBV7-2 to TRBJ2-1, with TRBD2 matching 8 bases. Per germline, CDR1 SGHTA and CDR2 FQGNSA. The CDR3 sequence is 16 residues long. J was trimmed by 7 bases and V by 1 base; bases with no gene match: 9. This CDR3 is CASSLVSSSGSNEQFF. The CDR3 coding sequence is TGTGCCAGCAGCTTAGTGTCGTCGAGCGGGAGTAATGAGCAGTTCTTC.

The chain links TRBV9 to TRBJ2-1, with D possibly matching TRBD2 (6 bases). Germline V gives CDR1 SGDLS, CDR2 YYNGEE. The CDR3 loop spans 14 amino acids. The V and J ends lost 3 bases and 3 bases respectively, with 10 bases between them. CDR3: CASSGYGGYNEQFF. DNA for the CDR3: TGTGCCAGCAGCGGATACGGGGGCTACAATGAGCAGTTCTTC.

This chain joins TRBV7-6 and TRBJ1-1; 8 nucleotides match TRBD1. The V and J ends lost 8 bases and 2 bases, in that order; junction bases with no gene match: 4. Germline V gene sequence: CDR1 SGHVS, CDR2 FNYEAQ. The CDR3 has 13 amino acids. Here the CDR3 reads CASQGAFNTEAFF. The CDR3 DNA is TGTGCCAGCCAGGGGGCTTTTAACACTGAAGCTTTCTTT.

This chain connects TRBV4-3 to TRBJ2-1, with TRBD2 matching 11 bases. This CDR3 contains 16 residues. V gave up 1 base and J gave up 13 bases; unmatched junction bases: 12. Germline V gene data show CDR1 as LGHNA and CDR2 as YSLEER. The CDR3 region has the DNA TGCGCCAGCAGCCAAGGTTCACTAGCGGGAGCAAGCTCACAGTTCTTC. Translated, it gives CASSQGSLAGASSQFF.

The chain recombines TRBV5-4 with TRBJ1-2; possible D gene TRBD1, 5 bases. The germline CDR1 and CDR2 sequences are SGHNT and YYREEE (reference sequence). This CDR3 has 14 amino acids. V dropped 0 bases and J dropped 4 bases, with 10 bases sitting between them. CDR3 region: CASSLVRQGYGYTF. The DNA of the CDR3 is TGTGCCAGCAGCTTGGTTCGGCAGGGCTATGGCTACACCTTC.

This clone was seen a handful of times. The chain carries TRBV9 and TRBJ2-2; D is uncertain. This CDR3 spans 13 amino acids. The germline V gene has CDR1 SGDLS and CDR2 YYNGEE. V lost 2 bases, J lost 4 bases, and 6 bases lay in between. CDR3 amino acids: CASSVSGTGELFF. The CDR3 DNA sequence: TGTGCCAGCAGCGTCTCAGGCACCGGGGAGCTGTTTTTT.

V and J are TRBV15 and TRBJ2-2; the match to TRBD1 covers 9 bases. Per the germline V gene, CDR1 is LNHNV and CDR2 is YYDKDF (reference sequence). This CDR3 is built from 17 residues. The V and J ends lost 0 bases and 5 bases, in that order; junction bases with no gene match: 7. CDR3 in amino acids: CATSRDRTGAKTGELFF. CDR3 coding DNA: TGTGCCACCAGCAGAGATCGGACAGGGGCCAAGACCGGGGAGCTGTTTTTT.

The chain joins TRBV19 to TRBJ2-1; 10 positions match TRBD1. The junction had 24 bases not matched to a gene; V was cut back by 7 bases and J by 3 bases. Germline V gives CDR1 LNHDA, CDR2 SQIVND (reference sequence). The CDR3 has 21 residues. CDR3 DNA sequence: TGTGCCAGTACTGGACAGGGGGGGAATCTCCACGGGAGGGAAAACTACAATGAGCAGTTCTTC. Its translation is CASTGQGGNLHGRENYNEQFF.